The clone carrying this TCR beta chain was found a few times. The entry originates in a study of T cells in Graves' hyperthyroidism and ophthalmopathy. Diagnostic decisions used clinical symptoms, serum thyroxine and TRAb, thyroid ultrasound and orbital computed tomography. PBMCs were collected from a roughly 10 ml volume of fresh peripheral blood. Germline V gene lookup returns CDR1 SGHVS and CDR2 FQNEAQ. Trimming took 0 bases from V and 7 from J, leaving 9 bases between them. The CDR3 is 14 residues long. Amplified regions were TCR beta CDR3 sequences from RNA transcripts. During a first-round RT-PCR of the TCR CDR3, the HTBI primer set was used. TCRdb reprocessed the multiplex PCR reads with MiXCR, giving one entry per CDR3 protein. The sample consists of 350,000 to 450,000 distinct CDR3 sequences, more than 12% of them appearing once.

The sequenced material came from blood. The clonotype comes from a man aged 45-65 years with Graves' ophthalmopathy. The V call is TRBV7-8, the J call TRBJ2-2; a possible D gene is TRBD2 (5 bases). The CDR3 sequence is CASSLASESGELFF. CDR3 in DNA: TGTGCCAGCAGCTTAGCTAGCGAGAGCGGGGAGCTGTTTTTT.